Each of the 19 T cell receptor beta chains below was sequenced from the same sample in a study of T cell responses to AZD1222 COVID-19 vaccine (dated by TCRdb to about 2021). This specimen's time point label, interpreted: baseline before first vaccination. Preparation of the library involved the immunoSEQ multiplex PCR assay. TCRdb holds this immuneACCESS table with in-frame rearrangements only. Some clones are missing; in checked studies, unresolved V genes explain under half, and the rest has no known cause. The sample records about 150,000 clones, roughly nine tenths of which are singletons. Over 1.1% of the sample is in the top ten clones. Sequenced here: peripheral blood, sampled on day 0 of AZD1222 vaccination. The receptors come from an adult in good health.

The chain combines TRBV11-3 with TRBJ2-7; 7 bases align to TRBD1. The ends lost 2 bases at V and 2 bases at J; junction bases unmatched: 6. Per germline, CDR1 SGHNT and CDR2 YENEEA. CDR3 length: 15 residues. This chain's CDR3 is CASSLRQGTAYEQYF. The CDR3 nucleotides read TGTGCCAGCAGCTTAAGACAGGGTACCGCCTACGAGCAGTACTTC.

The gene calls are TRBV6-5 and TRBJ2-7, with a possible D match to TRBD1 (7 bases). CDR1 and CDR2 from the germline V gene are MNHEY and SVGAGI. The CDR3 length is 15 residues. Trimming pared 6 bases from V and 4 bases from J, leaving 19 bases between. The CDR3 nucleotides read TGTGCCAGCAGCCGTAACCCCCAGGGGGGATACGAGCAGTACTTC. It specifies CASSRNPQGGYEQYF.

This clone was observed a single time. This chain connects TRBV11-3 to TRBJ2-5; 9 bases map to TRBD1. J was trimmed by 3 bases and V by 5 bases; bases with no gene match: 7. The CDR3 sequence is 15 residues long. Germline CDR1 reads SGHNT; CDR2 reads YENEEA. The CDR3 reads CASSVTGTGKETQYF. In DNA form, the CDR3 reads TGTGCCAGCAGCGTAACCGGGACAGGGAAAGAGACCCAGTACTTC.

The CDR3 sequence: CASSLFSGNTGELFF. The CDR3 DNA reads TGTGCCAGCAGCTTATTCTCGGGGAACACCGGGGAGCTGTTTTTT. This chain links TRBV11-3 with TRBJ2-2, with no clear D. Germline CDR1 reads SGHNT; CDR2 reads YENEEA. The ends were cut back, 2 bases at V and 1 base at J, with 8 bases in the middle. The CDR3 runs 15 residues. Full variable domain (remainder filled in from reference TRBV11-3 and TRBJ2-2): EAGVVQSPRYKIIEKKQPVAFWCNPISGHNTLYWYLQNLGQGPELLIRYENEEAVDDSQLPKDRFSAERLKGVDSTLKIQPAELGDSAVYLCASSLFSGNTGELFFGEGSRLTVL.

The genes are TRBV7-9 and TRBJ1-2; D is unresolved. V gave up 1 base and J gave up 8 bases, with 14 bases separating them. Per the germline V gene, CDR1 is SEHNR and CDR2 is FQNEAQ (reference sequence). The CDR3 sequence is 14 residues long. CDR3 sequence (DNA): TGTGCCAGCAGCTTAGGATCATCCCTCGACGGCTACACCTTC. Translation: CASSLGSSLDGYTF.

The count of this clone is one. The J gene is TRBJ1-4, the V gene TRBV6-5; D is possibly TRBD1 (6 bases). CDR1 and CDR2 (germline): MNHEY, SVGAGI. The V end lost 5 bases, the J end lost 8 bases, and 18 bases lay between the germline ends. CDR3 length: 15 residues. DNA of the CDR3: TGTGCCAGCAGTCCCACGACAGGTGTTGGAGAAAAACTGTTTTTT. Amino acids: CASSPTTGVGEKLFF.

The chain couples TRBV11-3 to TRBJ2-7; tentative D call: TRBD2 (5 bases). V shed 5 bases and J shed 2 bases, with 16 bases lying between them. Looked up from germline, CDR1 is SGHNT and CDR2 is YENEEA. The CDR3 runs 15 residues. The CDR3 region is CASSQKRSGAYEQYF. The DNA of the CDR3 is TGTGCCAGCAGCCAAAAGCGGAGCGGAGCCTACGAGCAGTACTTC.

The V gene is TRBV5-6, the J gene TRBJ2-2; TRBD1 is a possible D gene (6 bases). V gave up 4 bases and J gave up 0 bases, with 10 bases separating them. This CDR3 region has 15 residues. Germline V gene lookup returns CDR1 SGHDT and CDR2 YYEEEE. The DNA for the CDR3 is TGTGCCAGCAGCCCGGACAGCCCGAACACCGGGGAGCTGTTTTTT. Translating it yields CASSPDSPNTGELFF.

V usage is TRBV19 and J usage is TRBJ1-1; unclear D gene. The V gene's germline CDR1 is LNHDA and CDR2 SQIVND (reference sequence). The CDR3 is 15 residues long. Trimming removed 8 bases from V and 1 base from J, with 17 bases in between. The CDR3 region has the DNA TGTGCCAGTGCGTCACACGCCAACAGGAACACTGAAGCTTTCTTT. This sequence encodes CASASHANRNTEAFF.

The chain carries TRBV7-2 and TRBJ1-5; 7 bases are a match to TRBD1. Unmatched junction bases numbered 5, after V lost 5 bases and J lost 1 base. This CDR3 is built from 15 residues. Germline CDR1 reads SGHTA; CDR2 reads FQGNSA. CDR3 residues: CASSGTVSSNQPQHF. The CDR3 DNA sequence: TGTGCCAGCAGCGGGACAGTCTCGAGCAATCAGCCCCAGCATTTT.

The V and J genes are TRBV7-8 and TRBJ1-2; D may be TRBD1 (5 bases). V was pared by 1 base and J by 4 bases, with 22 bases between. The germline V gene encodes CDR1 SGHVS and CDR2 FQNEAQ. This CDR3 spans 18 amino acids. CDR3 region: CASSLVGRATKETYGYTF. The CDR3 nucleotides read TGTGCCAGCAGCTTAGTAGGCAGGGCAACCAAAGAAACCTATGGCTACACCTTC.

This clone was recorded only once. The chain has TRBV19 and TRBJ1-6; no definite D call. Germline V gene sequence: CDR1 LNHDA, CDR2 SQIVND (reference sequence). The ends were cut back, 4 bases at V and 7 bases at J, with 11 bases in the middle. The CDR3 is 14 amino acids. CDR3 nucleotides: TGTGCCAGTAGTAGTGGAGTTGGGAATTCACCCCTCCACTTT. Its protein is CASSSGVGNSPLHF.

This clone occurred a few times. The chain joins TRBV6-5 to TRBJ1-2, with 7 bases fitting TRBD1. The V and J ends lost 8 bases and 4 bases, in that order; junction bases with no gene match: 7. CDR1 and CDR2 from the germline V gene are MNHEY and SVGAGI. CDR3 size: 13 residues. CDR3 amino acids: CASWGQNLYGYTF. Here the CDR3 DNA reads TGTGCCAGCTGGGGACAGAACCTCTATGGCTACACCTTC.

The CDR3 DNA sequence: TGTGCCAGCAGTTTCTACATCGGACTAGCGGGGGATTCCGAGCAGTACTTC. Translated, it gives CASSFYIGLAGDSEQYF. The rearrangement joins TRBV28 to TRBJ2-7; the match to TRBD2 covers 13 bases. The trim removed 3 bases at V and 6 bases at J, leaving 11 bases unmatched. CDR3 size: 17 residues. The V gene's germline CDR1 is MDHEN and CDR2 SYDVKM.

The genes are TRBV12-5 and TRBJ1-5, with D maybe TRBD1 (5 bases). The V and J ends lost 6 bases and 5 bases respectively, with 14 bases between them. CDR3 size: 14 residues. Germline loops: CDR1 LGHNT, CDR2 FRNRAP. The CDR3 region has the DNA TGTGCTAGTGGGGGGCCAGGGAGTGATCAGCCCCAGCATTTT. It yields the protein CASGGPGSDQPQHF.

The chain links TRBV5-4 to TRBJ1-3; D uncertain. The CDR3 consists of 15 residues. V gave up 3 bases and J gave up 0 bases, with 10 bases separating them. From germline, CDR1 is SGHNT and CDR2 YYREEE (reference sequence). CDR3 coding DNA: TGTGCCAGCAGCTCTTACAGTTCCTCTGGAAACACCATATATTTT. Its protein is CASSSYSSSGNTIYF. Full variable domain (missing parts from reference TRBV5-4 and TRBJ1-3): ETGVTQSPTHLIKTRGQQVTLRCSSQSGHNTVSWYQQALGQGPQFIFQYYREEENGRGNFPPRFSGLQFPNYSSELNVNALELDDSALYLCASSSYSSSGNTIYFGEGSWLTVV.

V is TRBV9 and J is TRBJ2-7; 11 positions agree with TRBD2. CDR1 is SGDLS and CDR2 is YYNGEE in the germline V gene. The junction had 5 bases not matched to a gene; V was cut back by 0 bases and J by 6 bases. This CDR3 has 15 residues. For the CDR3, the DNA is TGTGCCAGCAGCGTAGATAGCGGGAGGGGATCCGAGCAGTACTTC. Its protein product is CASSVDSGRGSEQYF.

This clone was counted a single time. The CDR3 DNA sequence: TGTGCCAGCAGCCAACTAACGACCCGGAGAGATACGCAGTATTTT. Encoded protein: CASSQLTTRRDTQYF. V and J are TRBV11-3 and TRBJ2-3; D unclear. Trimming cost V 5 bases and J 5 bases, with 17 bases left between them. Germline V gene data show CDR1 as SGHNT and CDR2 as YENEEA. The CDR3 contains 15 residues.

This sequence joins TRBV10-3 and TRBJ2-7; no clear D. In germline, CDR1 is ENHRY, CDR2 SYGVKD. Trimming cost V 9 bases and J 3 bases, with 21 bases left between them. The CDR3 covers 15 residues. As DNA, the CDR3 is TGTGCCATAGCCTCGACCGAACCCGCCCTCTACGAGCAGTACTTC. Residues: CAIASTEPALYEQYF.